Listed here are 14 T cell receptor beta chains from one sample, sequenced in a study of long-term antiretroviral therapy in people with HIV. Version v3.0 of the immunoSEQ assay ran at survey level. The assay was immunoSEQ multiplex PCR, and TCRdb's table has in-frame clones only and misses some. The sample lists roughly 25,000 clones, around four fifths occurring once. The material sequenced was unsorted PBMCs, taken 0.4 years after starting antiretroviral therapy. These receptors were collected from a man in his forties or fifties with HIV.

The chain has TRBV4-1 and TRBJ1-5; D not certain. V was clipped by 0 bases and J by 0 bases, with 12 bases between them. CDR3 size: 17 residues. Germline CDR1 and CDR2: MGHRA and YSYEKL. The CDR3 coding sequence is TGCGCCAGCAGCCAAGATGTGAGCGGTTATAGCAATCAGCCCCAGCATTTT. It specifies CASSQDVSGYSNQPQHF.

The V call is TRBV19, the J call TRBJ2-1; the D gene could be TRBD1 or TRBD2 (6 bases each). The CDR3 contains 13 residues. Germline V CDR1 and CDR2: LNHDA, SQIVND (reference sequence). The V gene lost 3 bases and the J gene lost 8 bases, with 11 bases spanning the gap. CDR3 DNA: TGTGCCAGTAGTATTCGAGGGGGGTATGAGCAGTTCTTC. It codes for CASSIRGGYEQFF. The full variable domain, with the rest looked up from reference TRBV19 and TRBJ2-1, is DGGITQSPKYLFRKEGQNVTLSCEQNLNHDAMYWYRQDPGQGLRLIYYSQIVNDFQKGDIAEGYSVSREKKESFPLTVTSAQKNPTAFYLCASSIRGGYEQFFGPGTRLTVL.

The rearrangement links TRBV6-5 to TRBJ2-6, with unresolved D. Trimming removed 0 bases at V and 0 bases at J, with 3 bases between. This CDR3 comprises 15 residues. Germline loops: CDR1 MNHEY, CDR2 SVGAGI. The CDR3 here is CASSYSPSGANVLTF. For the CDR3, the DNA is TGTGCCAGCAGTTACTCTCCCTCTGGGGCCAACGTCCTGACTTTC.

The J gene is TRBJ1-4, the V gene TRBV7-9; 10 nucleotides line up with TRBD1. The ends lost 4 bases at V and 1 base at J; junction bases unmatched: 6. CDR1 and CDR2 (germline): SEHNR, FQNEAQ (reference sequence). The CDR3 loop spans 17 amino acids. CDR3 in amino acids: CASSSRDRGGTNEKLFF. For the CDR3, the DNA is TGTGCCAGCAGCTCCCGGGACAGGGGAGGAACTAATGAAAAACTGTTTTTT. Combining the CDR3 with reference TRBV7-9 and TRBJ1-4 gives the whole variable domain DTGVSQNPRHKITKRGQNVTFRCDPISEHNRLYWYRQTLGQGPEFLTYFQNEAQLEKSRLLSDRFSAERPKGSFSTLEIQRTEQGDSAMYLCASSSRDRGGTNEKLFFGSGTQLSVL.

The chain carries TRBV9 and TRBJ2-1, with a tentative D call TRBD2 (6 bases). V was cut by 2 bases and J by 9 bases, with 15 bases left in between. Germline assignment: CDR1 SGDLS and CDR2 YYNGEE. The CDR3 length is 14 residues. The CDR3 loop is CASSVWDSFTEQFF. The CDR3 DNA reads as TGTGCCAGCAGCGTCTGGGACTCCTTCACTGAGCAGTTCTTC.

The chain couples TRBV14 to TRBJ2-2; D is ambiguous. V was shortened by 6 bases and J by 1 base, with 3 bases between the two germline ends. Looked up from germline, CDR1 is SGHDN and CDR2 is FVKESK. CDR3 length: 12 amino acids. The chain's CDR3 is CASRMNTGELFF. The DNA for the CDR3 is TGTGCCAGCAGAATGAACACCGGGGAGCTGTTTTTT.

This clone was found a few times. V is TRBV30 and J is TRBJ2-7, with 7 nucleotides matching TRBD2. Germline loops: CDR1 GTSNPN, CDR2 SVGIG (reference sequence). The CDR3 spans 14 residues. The V segment lost 4 bases and the J segment 1 base; nucleotides outside the gene matches: 7. The CDR3 DNA is TGTGCCTGGAATCTTGGGGGAGGGTCCTACGAGCAGTACTTC. Protein: CAWNLGGGSYEQYF.

The chain carries TRBV4-1 and TRBJ2-7, with TRBD2 matching 11 bases. Trimming at V came to 3 bases and at J to 4 bases, leaving 5 bases not matched to a gene. Germline CDR1 reads MGHRA; CDR2 reads YSYEKL. The CDR3 has 15 residues. The CDR3 is CASSQETSGAYEQYF. The CDR3 DNA follows: TGCGCCAGCAGCCAGGAGACTAGCGGGGCGTACGAGCAGTACTTC.

V usage is TRBV28 and J usage is TRBJ1-1; TRBD1 matches at 8 bases. V trimming: 7 bases; J trimming: 4 bases; junction bases outside the gene matches: 5. Germline V CDR1 and CDR2: MDHEN, SYDVKM. The CDR3 is made up of 13 amino acids. DNA for the CDR3: TGTGCCAGCATCCGCACAGGGGGCACTGAAGCTTTCTTT. Amino acid sequence: CASIRTGGTEAFF. Full variable domain (outside the CDR3, taken from reference TRBV28 and TRBJ1-1): DVKVTQSSRYLVKRTGEKVFLECVQDMDHENMFWYRQDPGLGLRLIYFSYDVKMKEKGDIPEGYSVSREKKERFSLILESASTNQTSMYLCASIRTGGTEAFFGQGTRLTVV.

As DNA, the CDR3 is TGTGCCTGGAGTGCCGGGACTAGCTCTAGCACAGATACGCAGTATTTT. Residues: CAWSAGTSSSTDTQYF. The chain is built from TRBV30 and TRBJ2-3; 9 bases line up with TRBD2. The CDR3 is 16 residues long. The V gene's germline CDR1 is GTSNPN and CDR2 SVGIG (reference sequence). V was pared by 1 base and J by 0 bases, with 5 bases of the junction left unmatched. Variable domain in full (rest from reference TRBV30 and TRBJ2-3): SQTIHQWPATLVQPVGSPLSLECTVEGTSNPNLYWYRQAAGRGLQLLFYSVGIGQISSEVPQNLSASRPQDRQFILSSKKLLLSDSGFYLCAWSAGTSSSTDTQYFGPGTRLTVL.

This clone was observed a few times. The rearrangement joins TRBV7-9 to TRBJ1-2; 10 bases line up with TRBD1. This CDR3 is 15 amino acids long. The trim removed 6 bases at V and 7 bases at J, leaving 11 bases unmatched. Germline V lookup: CDR1 SEHNR, CDR2 FQNEAQ (reference sequence). This CDR3 is CASRRSTDRGVGYTF. The CDR3 region has the DNA TGTGCCAGCAGACGATCCACGGACAGGGGGGTTGGCTACACCTTC.

The J gene is TRBJ2-3, the V gene TRBV5-4; possibly TRBD1 or TRBD2 for D (6 bases each). The germline V and J ends were trimmed by 4 bases and 2 bases, with 14 bases remaining between them. CDR1 and CDR2 from the germline V gene are SGHNT and YYREEE (reference sequence). The CDR3 loop spans 15 amino acids. CDR3 sequence reads: CASSPMGGLTDTQYF. In DNA, the CDR3 is TGTGCCAGCAGCCCCATGGGGGGCCTCACAGATACGCAGTATTTT.

The chain carries TRBV5-6 and TRBJ2-5; 8 bases are a match to TRBD2. In germline, CDR1 is SGHDT, CDR2 YYEEEE. The CDR3 extends over 14 amino acids. V was pared by 6 bases and J by 5 bases, with 9 bases of the junction left unmatched. The DNA of the CDR3 is TGTGCCAGCACCCTCGGGGGGGGCGGGGAGACCCAGTACTTC. It specifies CASTLGGGGETQYF.

The chain combines TRBV6-1 with TRBJ2-5, with TRBD2 matching over 13 bases. There are 15 residues in the CDR3. Germline V CDR1 and CDR2: MNHNS, SASEGT. With 6 bases clipped from V and 3 bases from J, the junction kept 4 bases outside the gene matches. The CDR3 sequence is CASRGLAGDKETQYF. The CDR3, as DNA: TGTGCCAGCAGAGGACTAGCGGGGGACAAAGAGACCCAGTACTTC.